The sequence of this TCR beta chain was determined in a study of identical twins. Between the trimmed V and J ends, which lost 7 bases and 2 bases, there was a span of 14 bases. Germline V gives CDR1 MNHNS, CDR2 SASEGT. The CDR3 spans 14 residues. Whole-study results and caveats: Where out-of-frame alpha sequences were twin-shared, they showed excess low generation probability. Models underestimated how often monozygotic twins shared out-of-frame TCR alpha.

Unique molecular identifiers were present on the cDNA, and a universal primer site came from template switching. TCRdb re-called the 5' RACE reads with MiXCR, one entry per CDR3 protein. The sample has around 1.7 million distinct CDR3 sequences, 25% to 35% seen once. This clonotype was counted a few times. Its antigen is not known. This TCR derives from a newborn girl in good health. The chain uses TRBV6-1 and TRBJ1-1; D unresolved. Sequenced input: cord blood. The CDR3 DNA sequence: TGTGCCAGCAAGAGGACCCCTGATAACACTGAAGCTTTCTTT. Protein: CASKRTPDNTEAFF.